The 16 T cell receptor beta chains in this list originate from one sample, sequenced in a study of T-cell reconstitution after alpha-beta-depleted transplantation in children. The library targeted TCRbeta and was prepared with unique molecular identifiers. TCRdb used MiXCR to reprocess the PCR reads, holding one entry per CDR3 protein. The sample includes some 520,000 distinct CDR3 sequences, 32% seen only once; the top ten take about 2.3%. The sequenced sample was PBMCs from the stem cell graft donor, obtained from the stem cell graft. The source is a human donor who donated a stem cell graft to a child with aplastic anemia.

Points on this clonotype: The germline gene is not matched at one end of the junction; a read error may be the cause. The chain uses TRBV20-1 and TRBJ2-7, with TRBD2 matching 14 bases. Germline V gene lookup returns CDR1 DFQATT and CDR2 SNEGSKA (reference sequence). CDR3 size: 17 residues. The CDR3 coding sequence is TGCTGTGCGCGATTCGGGACTAGCGGGAGAGGAGCCTACGAGCAGTACTTC. This gives the protein CCARFGTSGRGAYEQYF.

The rearrangement links TRBV6-2 or TRBV6-3 to TRBJ2-5; 8 nucleotides align to TRBD2. The V gene end was trimmed by 8 bases and the J gene end by 3 bases; junction bases not matched to a gene: 14. Per the germline V gene, CDR1 is MNHEY and CDR2 is SVGEGT. The CDR3 sequence is 16 residues long. The CDR3 protein is CASGRRSGGPEETQYF. The CDR3 coding sequence is TGTGCCAGCGGTAGGAGGTCGGGAGGGCCGGAAGAGACCCAGTACTTC.

The rearrangement joins TRBV20-1 to TRBJ2-1, with 9 bases aligning to TRBD2. Germline-derived CDR1 and CDR2 are DFQATT and SNEGSKA (reference sequence). V dropped 3 bases and J dropped 7; count of bases not matched to a gene: 13. This CDR3 is 16 amino acids long. The chain's CDR3 is CSARGFIGLASNEQFF. The CDR3 DNA follows: TGCAGTGCTAGGGGGTTTATTGGACTAGCGAGTAATGAGCAGTTCTTC.

V usage is TRBV7-2 and J usage is TRBJ1-2; TRBD1 agrees at 9 bases. CDR3 size: 14 residues. In germline, CDR1 is SGHTA, CDR2 FQGNSA. Germline trimming cut 4 bases from V and 7 bases from J; bases unmatched to any gene: 7. CDR3 bases: TGTGCCAGCAGCTCGGGACAGGGCCGTGGTGGCTACACCTTC. Translating it yields CASSSGQGRGGYTF.

This clonotype appeared a few times. This chain joins TRBV20-1 and TRBJ1-1, with 7 bases matching TRBD1. J was trimmed by 5 bases and V by 6 bases; bases with no gene match: 12. The CDR3 totals 14 residues. Germline assignment: CDR1 DFQATT and CDR2 SNEGSKA (reference sequence). CDR3 nucleotide sequence: TGCAGTGCCACGACAGGGTTTGGGGTTACTGAAGCTTTCTTT. Its translation is CSATTGFGVTEAFF.

This clonotype was counted a few times. V gene TRBV12-3 or TRBV12-4 combines with J gene TRBJ1-5; D is unclear. V was shortened by 5 bases and J by 2 bases, with 13 bases between the two germline ends. This CDR3 has 15 amino acids. This CDR3 is CASSPQSRGNQPQHF. The CDR3 region has the DNA TGTGCCAGCAGTCCACAATCACGGGGCAATCAGCCCCAGCATTTT.

The table lists this clonotype with a few counts. The CDR3 protein is CASSLQGPAEAFF. The CDR3 nucleotides are TGTGCCAGCAGTTTACAGGGACCAGCTGAAGCTTTCTTT. This sequence joins TRBV6-5 and TRBJ1-1; TRBD1 is a possible D gene (6 bases). The V gene lost 4 bases and the J gene lost 6 bases, with 12 bases spanning the gap. The V gene's germline CDR1 is MNHEY and CDR2 SVGAGI. The CDR3 totals 13 residues.

The chain couples TRBV15 to TRBJ2-1; 10 nucleotides match TRBD1. With V trimmed by 0 bases and J by 5 bases, 4 bases remained unmatched. The length of the CDR3 is 16 residues. CDR1 and CDR2 from the germline V gene are LNHNV and YYDKDF (reference sequence). The CDR3, as DNA: TGTGCCACCAGCAGAGATCCGGGACAGGGGCACAATGAGCAGTTCTTC. Translated: CATSRDPGQGHNEQFF.

The rearrangement uses TRBV4-3 and TRBJ2-1; 8 positions agree with TRBD2. V lost 1 base to trimming and J lost 0 bases; unmatched junction nucleotides: 5. The CDR3 sequence is 17 residues long. The germline V gene encodes CDR1 LGHNA and CDR2 YSLEER. The CDR3: CASSQGTSRTSYNEQFF. CDR3 DNA: TGCGCCAGCAGCCAAGGGACTAGCCGAACCTCCTACAATGAGCAGTTCTTC.

The chain combines TRBV7-2 with TRBJ2-1; 11 bases agree with TRBD1. Germline V gene lookup returns CDR1 SGHTA and CDR2 FQGNSA. V dropped 5 bases and J dropped 6; count of bases not matched to a gene: 9. This CDR3 is built from 16 residues. CDR3 amino acids: CASSPPGQGAGNEQFF. The CDR3 DNA reads as TGTGCCAGCAGCCCCCCCGGACAGGGGGCGGGCAATGAGCAGTTCTTC.

This clonotype appeared a few times. The chain uses TRBV9 and TRBJ2-3; TRBD1 matches 7 bases. CDR3 length: 14 residues. Germline lookup yields CDR1 SGDLS and CDR2 YYNGEE. Germline trimming cut 1 base from V and 2 bases from J; bases unmatched to any gene: 1. The CDR3 protein is CASSVTGATDTQYF. The CDR3 DNA reads as TGTGCCAGCAGCGTAACAGGGGCCACAGATACGCAGTATTTT.

The chain employs TRBV5-1 and TRBJ2-2, with D unclear. CDR3 size: 11 residues. Germline-derived CDR1 and CDR2 are SGHRS and YFSETQ. V dropped 3 bases and J dropped 6 bases, with 3 bases sitting between them. The CDR3 loop reads CASSWAGELFF. CDR3 nucleotides: TGCGCCAGCAGCTGGGCCGGGGAGCTGTTTTTT.

V gene TRBV4-2 combines with J gene TRBJ1-2; D gene unclear. Deletions cut 1 base from V and 4 bases from J, with 7 bases between. Germline CDR1 LGHNA, CDR2 YNFKEQ. The CDR3 has 13 residues. CDR3 bases: TGTGCCAGCAGCCAAGCCCTCGGCTATGGCTACACCTTC. Encoded protein: CASSQALGYGYTF.

The chain couples TRBV20-1 to TRBJ2-7; TRBD2 matches at 12 bases. Looked up from germline, CDR1 is DFQATT and CDR2 is SNEGSKA (reference sequence). The CDR3 is 15 amino acids. V was pared by 1 base and J by 3 bases, with 4 bases of the junction left unmatched. In nucleotides, the CDR3 is TGCAGTGCTAGAGGGACTAGCGGGAATTACTACGAGCAGTACTTC. Amino acid sequence: CSARGTSGNYYEQYF.

This clonotype was detected only a few times. The chain has TRBV7-2 and TRBJ2-7; TRBD2 agrees at 9 bases. CDR3 length equals 15 residues. The germline V gene encodes CDR1 SGHTA and CDR2 FQGNSA. Trimming cost V 0 bases and J 0 bases; bases outside gene matches: 0. CDR3 DNA: TGTGCCAGCAGCTTAGCAGCGGGAGGCTCCTACGAGCAGTACGTC. Translating gives CASSLAAGGSYEQYV.

The V and J genes are TRBV12-3 or TRBV12-4 and TRBJ1-4; no definite D call. CDR3 length: 15 residues. V was trimmed by 5 bases and J by 1 base, leaving 11 bases between them. This CDR3 is CASSPGGLTNEKLFF. CDR3 sequence (DNA): TGTGCCAGCAGTCCCGGAGGACTAACTAATGAAAAACTGTTTTTT.